The rows below give T cell receptor beta chains drawn from one sample of a study of blood T cells in healthy people across ages. TCRdb ran MiXCR on the 5' RACE reads and lists one entry per CDR3 protein. The data show about 400,000 distinct CDR3 sequences, with over 45% seen just once and 50% to 65% held by the top ten. Sequenced material: blood. Receptors were obtained from a man between 60 and 75 years old in good health. The CDR3 runs from the conserved cysteine through the conserved F or W. The D gene is left open where the match is weak. Clone size is given for some rows only: seen once, a few or many times, or a class if the clone is expanded.

abundance: few
j_gene: TRBJ2-1
v_gene: TRBV30
d_gene: -
CDR3nt: TGTGCCTCTTCCCCGGGCCTTAGGGGTTCGAATGAGCAGTTCTTC
CDR3aa: CASSPGLRGSNEQFF

abundance: -
j_gene: TRBJ2-7
v_gene: TRBV20-1
d_gene: TRBD1
CDR3nt: TGCAGTGCTAGAACGGGGACAGGGTCCTACGAGCAGTACTTC
CDR3aa: CSARTGTGSYEQYF

abundance: few
j_gene: TRBJ2-1
v_gene: TRBV6-2/TRBV6-3
d_gene: -
CDR3nt: TGTGCCAGCAGTGGGGACAACAATGAGCAGTTCTTC
CDR3aa: CASSGDNNEQFF

abundance: many
j_gene: TRBJ2-7
v_gene: TRBV7-9
d_gene: -
CDR3nt: TGTGCCAGCAGCGGCGGCAGGGACCACGAGCAGTACTTC
CDR3aa: CASSGGRDHEQYF

abundance: -
j_gene: TRBJ2-6
v_gene: TRBV18
d_gene: TRBD1
CDR3nt: TGTGCCAGCTCACCAAGGACAGGGGGTATGTCTGGGGCCAACGTCCTGACTTTC
CDR3aa: CASSPRTGGMSGANVLTF

abundance: -
j_gene: TRBJ1-2
v_gene: TRBV29-1
d_gene: -
CDR3nt: TGCAGCGTTGATCCCCCGGACCTCTATGGCTACACCTTC
CDR3aa: CSVDPPDLYGYTF

abundance: -
j_gene: TRBJ2-5
v_gene: TRBV24-1
d_gene: -
CDR3nt: TGTGCCACCAGTGATTTCGGTAAAGAGACCCAGTACTTC
CDR3aa: CATSDFGKETQYF

abundance: -
j_gene: TRBJ2-1
v_gene: TRBV3-1
d_gene: TRBD2
CDR3nt: TGTGCCAGCAGCCAAGCCGGGAGGGCCTTCTACAATGAGCAGTTCTTC
CDR3aa: CASSQAGRAFYNEQFF

abundance: -
j_gene: TRBJ2-7
v_gene: TRBV12-3/TRBV12-4
d_gene: -
CDR3nt: TGTGCCAGCAGTGGCCCGACAGCATCCTACGAGCAGTACTTC
CDR3aa: CASSGPTASYEQYF

abundance: -
j_gene: TRBJ2-6
v_gene: TRBV20-1
d_gene: -
CDR3nt: TGCAGTGCTAGGCAGGTTTCTGGGGCCAACGTCCTGACTTTC
CDR3aa: CSARQVSGANVLTF

abundance: -
j_gene: TRBJ2-1
v_gene: TRBV9
d_gene: -
CDR3nt: TGTGCCAGCAGCGGGGACGGGGACAATGAGCAGTTCTTC
CDR3aa: CASSGDGDNEQFF

abundance: -
j_gene: TRBJ1-6
v_gene: TRBV7-2
d_gene: -
CDR3nt: TGTGCCAGCAGCTTATCTGGGGGTTTAGAGAATTCACCCCTCCACTTT
CDR3aa: CASSLSGGLENSPLHF

abundance: -
j_gene: TRBJ2-1
v_gene: TRBV7-2
d_gene: TRBD2
CDR3nt: TGTGCCAGCAGCCCCGGTCTTGGAGGACTAGCGCAGTTCTTC
CDR3aa: CASSPGLGGLAQFF

abundance: -
j_gene: TRBJ1-2
v_gene: TRBV18
d_gene: TRBD1
CDR3nt: TGTGCCAGCTCACCGGTTAGGGGCCAGGGGGGCTATGGCTACACCTTC
CDR3aa: CASSPVRGQGGYGYTF

abundance: once
j_gene: TRBJ2-1
v_gene: TRBV4-2
d_gene: TRBD2
CDR3nt: TGTGCCAGCAGCTCGGGACTAGCGGGAGGTTATGAGCAGTTCTTC
CDR3aa: CASSSGLAGGYEQFF

abundance: -
j_gene: TRBJ2-7
v_gene: TRBV6-5
d_gene: -
CDR3nt: TGTGCCAGCAGTTACCCCGGGACATCAATCTACGAGCAGTACTTC
CDR3aa: CASSYPGTSIYEQYF

abundance: few
j_gene: TRBJ1-2
v_gene: TRBV6-6
d_gene: -
CDR3nt: TGTGCCAGCGCCGAGGGACGGGGACCTAACTATGGCTACACCTTC
CDR3aa: CASAEGRGPNYGYTF

abundance: -
j_gene: TRBJ2-7
v_gene: TRBV20-1
d_gene: -
CDR3nt: TGCAGTGCAAAAACACGGGGGCTCTCCTACGAGCAGTACTTC
CDR3aa: CSAKTRGLSYEQYF

abundance: -
j_gene: TRBJ2-3
v_gene: TRBV5-1
d_gene: TRBD1
CDR3nt: TGCGGGACAGGGGGAAGAAGCACAGATACGCAGTATTTT
CDR3aa: CGTGGRSTDTQYF

abundance: -
j_gene: TRBJ2-1
v_gene: TRBV5-1
d_gene: -
CDR3nt: TGCGCCAGCAGCTTGGAACCGGGGGGCTCCCACAATGAGCAGTTCTTC
CDR3aa: CASSLEPGGSHNEQFF

abundance: -
j_gene: TRBJ2-3
v_gene: TRBV18
d_gene: TRBD1
CDR3nt: TGTGCCAGCTCACCACCCAGTACAGGGGGTAGAGATACGCAGTATTTT
CDR3aa: CASSPPSTGGRDTQYF

abundance: -
j_gene: TRBJ2-2
v_gene: TRBV21-1
d_gene: -
CDR3nt: TGTGCCAGCAGCACTAGGACTAGTTGGGGGGAGCTGTTTTTT
CDR3aa: CASSTRTSWGELFF

abundance: -
j_gene: TRBJ1-2
v_gene: TRBV20-1
d_gene: TRBD1
CDR3nt: TGCAGTGCCAAGAGGGACAGGGGGGCCCGGAGATACACCTTC
CDR3aa: CSAKRDRGARRYTF

abundance: -
j_gene: TRBJ1-5
v_gene: TRBV28
d_gene: -
CDR3nt: TGTGCCAGCACCTTAATCCCCGGGACAATGAATCAGCCCCAGCATTTT
CDR3aa: CASTLIPGTMNQPQHF

abundance: few
j_gene: TRBJ2-2
v_gene: TRBV5-1
d_gene: -
CDR3nt: TGTGCCAGCAGTCCCAACACCGGGGAGCTGTTTTTT
CDR3aa: CASSPNTGELFF

abundance: once
j_gene: TRBJ1-2
v_gene: TRBV5-5
d_gene: TRBD1
CDR3nt: TGTGCCAGCAGTTCCACAGGGGGCTACGCCTATGGCTACACCTTC
CDR3aa: CASSSTGGYAYGYTF

abundance: few
j_gene: TRBJ2-1
v_gene: TRBV9
d_gene: -
CDR3nt: TGTGCCAGCAGGGGGGGCGGCATCTACAATGAGCAGTTCTTC
CDR3aa: CASRGGGIYNEQFF

abundance: few
j_gene: TRBJ2-7
v_gene: TRBV20-1
d_gene: -
CDR3nt: TGCAGTGCAGAAGGGCGGAGGGGGGACGAGCAGTACTTC
CDR3aa: CSAEGRRGDEQYF

abundance: many
j_gene: TRBJ2-3
v_gene: TRBV12-3/TRBV12-4
d_gene: -
CDR3nt: TGTGCCAGCAGTCCCGGACAGCGCGGGGATACGCAGTATTTT
CDR3aa: CASSPGQRGDTQYF

abundance: -
j_gene: TRBJ2-5
v_gene: TRBV29-1
d_gene: TRBD1
CDR3nt: TGCAGCGCGTTCACAGGGGGCATCACGGAGACCCAGTACTTC
CDR3aa: CSAFTGGITETQYF

abundance: -
j_gene: TRBJ2-1
v_gene: TRBV14
d_gene: TRBD2
CDR3nt: TGTGCCAGCAGCCAGGCGGGAGGCCACTACAATGAGCAGTTCTTC
CDR3aa: CASSQAGGHYNEQFF

abundance: few
j_gene: TRBJ2-1
v_gene: TRBV20-1
d_gene: -
CDR3nt: TGCAGTGTACGCGGGGGCAGCTCCTACAATGAGCAGTTCTTC
CDR3aa: CSVRGGSSYNEQFF

abundance: -
j_gene: TRBJ2-7
v_gene: TRBV2
d_gene: TRBD1
CDR3nt: TGTGCCAGCAGTGGAGGACAGGGGGCTTTGGACGAGCAGTACTTC
CDR3aa: CASSGGQGALDEQYF

abundance: -
j_gene: TRBJ1-5
v_gene: TRBV20-1
d_gene: TRBD1
CDR3nt: TGCAGTGCTAGAGTAAAGACAGGGGGCTGGAGCAATCAGCCCCAGCATTTT
CDR3aa: CSARVKTGGWSNQPQHF

abundance: many
j_gene: TRBJ2-3
v_gene: TRBV29-1
d_gene: -
CDR3nt: TGCAGCGTCCGAGGGGGTTCCCCGGGGACAGATACGCAGTATTTT
CDR3aa: CSVRGGSPGTDTQYF

abundance: -
j_gene: TRBJ1-1
v_gene: TRBV6-5
d_gene: TRBD1
CDR3nt: TGTGCCAGCAGTTATGGCAGGGGGCCGGTAAGTGCTGAAGCTTTCTTT
CDR3aa: CASSYGRGPVSAEAFF

abundance: few
j_gene: TRBJ2-3
v_gene: TRBV3-1
d_gene: -
CDR3nt: TGTGCCAGCAGACAAACACCGACAGATACGCAGTATTTT
CDR3aa: CASRQTPTDTQYF

abundance: -
j_gene: TRBJ1-4
v_gene: TRBV5-1
d_gene: -
CDR3nt: TGCGCCAGCAGCCTCGAAACAACTAATGAAAAACTGTTTTTT
CDR3aa: CASSLETTNEKLFF

abundance: -
j_gene: TRBJ2-5
v_gene: TRBV6-1
d_gene: -
CDR3nt: TGTGCCAGCAACATTAGACAGGTCACGTACCAAGAGACCCAGTACTTC
CDR3aa: CASNIRQVTYQETQYF

abundance: -
j_gene: TRBJ1-1
v_gene: TRBV5-1
d_gene: -
CDR3nt: TGCGCCAGCGGAAACATACAGGGAGGGAACACTGAAGCTTTCTTT
CDR3aa: CASGNIQGGNTEAFF

abundance: -
j_gene: TRBJ2-3
v_gene: TRBV29-1
d_gene: -
CDR3nt: TGCAGCGTTCCACCCTTTGGGGATACGCAGTATTTT
CDR3aa: CSVPPFGDTQYF

abundance: -
j_gene: TRBJ2-6
v_gene: TRBV3-1
d_gene: -
CDR3nt: TGTGCCAGCAGCCAAGGACAGGTTCGGTACTCTGGGGCCAACGTCCTGACTTTC
CDR3aa: CASSQGQVRYSGANVLTF

abundance: -
j_gene: TRBJ2-4
v_gene: TRBV10-3
d_gene: -
CDR3nt: TGTGCCATCAGCGGCGGCTACAATGAGCAGTACTTC
CDR3aa: CAISGGYNEQYF

abundance: -
j_gene: TRBJ2-1
v_gene: TRBV20-1
d_gene: -
CDR3nt: TGCAGTGCTAGAGTAAGGTTGGTGGCTGAGCAGTTCTTC
CDR3aa: CSARVRLVAEQFF

abundance: few
j_gene: TRBJ2-7
v_gene: TRBV20-1
d_gene: TRBD1
CDR3nt: TGCAGTGCTTCAGGGGGCTCCTACGAGCAGTACTTC
CDR3aa: CSASGGSYEQYF

abundance: -
j_gene: TRBJ1-2
v_gene: TRBV30
d_gene: -
CDR3nt: TGTGCCTGGAGTGTATCACGGGGAGTTAACTATGGCTACACCTTC
CDR3aa: CAWSVSRGVNYGYTF

abundance: -
j_gene: TRBJ2-7
v_gene: TRBV4-3
d_gene: -
CDR3nt: TGCGCCAGCAGCCAAGAGGGCCTCCGCAGTGAGGGGAATGAGCAGTACTTC
CDR3aa: CASSQEGLRSEGNEQYF

abundance: -
j_gene: TRBJ2-1
v_gene: TRBV10-3
d_gene: TRBD1
CDR3nt: TGTGCCATCAGTGGGACAGGGGGCCCCTTGTTTAATGAGCAGTTCTTC
CDR3aa: CAISGTGGPLFNEQFF

abundance: -
j_gene: TRBJ2-1
v_gene: TRBV6-5
d_gene: -
CDR3nt: TGTGCCAGCGAGGGGCAATACAATGAGCAGTTCTTC
CDR3aa: CASEGQYNEQFF

abundance: few
j_gene: TRBJ1-2
v_gene: TRBV19
d_gene: TRBD1
CDR3nt: TGTGCCAGTAGTAACCCTTACAGGGGTAGGTTTGGCTACACCTTC
CDR3aa: CASSNPYRGRFGYTF

abundance: many
j_gene: TRBJ2-5
v_gene: TRBV11-2
d_gene: -
CDR3nt: TGTGCCAGCAGCTTAATTAGACAAGAGACCCAGTACTTC
CDR3aa: CASSLIRQETQYF

abundance: -
j_gene: TRBJ2-7
v_gene: TRBV28
d_gene: -
CDR3nt: TGTGCCAGCGGGACCTACAATGAGCAGTACTTC
CDR3aa: CASGTYNEQYF

abundance: -
j_gene: TRBJ2-7
v_gene: TRBV6-2/TRBV6-3
d_gene: -
CDR3nt: TGTGCCAGCAGTAATCAAGCCTACGAGCAGTACTTC
CDR3aa: CASSNQAYEQYF

abundance: -
j_gene: TRBJ2-5
v_gene: TRBV11-2
d_gene: -
CDR3nt: TGTGCCAGCAGCACAAACAGGGAATTAAAGACCCAGTACTTC
CDR3aa: CASSTNRELKTQYF

abundance: -
j_gene: TRBJ1-2
v_gene: TRBV20-1
d_gene: TRBD1
CDR3nt: TGCAGTGCTCGGGACAGCCATCGCTCCTATGGCTACACCTTC
CDR3aa: CSARDSHRSYGYTF

abundance: -
j_gene: TRBJ1-1
v_gene: TRBV5-6
d_gene: TRBD1
CDR3nt: TGTGCCAGCAGCTTAGAAACAGGGGGCTTGCACACTGAAGCTTTCTTT
CDR3aa: CASSLETGGLHTEAFF

abundance: -
j_gene: TRBJ2-1
v_gene: TRBV6-4
d_gene: TRBD2
CDR3nt: TGTGCCAGCAGTGTCCCGGGACTAGCGGGCAAGAGCTCCTACAATGAGCAGTTCTTC
CDR3aa: CASSVPGLAGKSSYNEQFF

abundance: -
j_gene: TRBJ1-5
v_gene: TRBV3-1
d_gene: -
CDR3nt: TGTGCCAGCAGCCAATCTCGGGTTTTAGATACCCAGCATTTT
CDR3aa: CASSQSRVLDTQHF